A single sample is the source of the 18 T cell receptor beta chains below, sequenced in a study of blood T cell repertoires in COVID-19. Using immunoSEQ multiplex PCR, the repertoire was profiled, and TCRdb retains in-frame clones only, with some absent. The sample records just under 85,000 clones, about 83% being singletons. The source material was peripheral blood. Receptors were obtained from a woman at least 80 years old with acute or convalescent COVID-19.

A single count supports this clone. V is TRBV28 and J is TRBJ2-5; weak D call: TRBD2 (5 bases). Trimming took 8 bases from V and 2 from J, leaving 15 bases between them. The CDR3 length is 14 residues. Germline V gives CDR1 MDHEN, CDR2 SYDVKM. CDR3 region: CASCPEEDQETQYF. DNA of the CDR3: TGTGCCAGCTGCCCGGAGGAAGATCAAGAGACCCAGTACTTC.

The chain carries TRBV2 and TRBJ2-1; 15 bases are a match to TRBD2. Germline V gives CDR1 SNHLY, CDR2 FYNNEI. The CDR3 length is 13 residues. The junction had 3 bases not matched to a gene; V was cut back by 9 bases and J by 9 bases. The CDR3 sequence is CARGLAGGSEQFF. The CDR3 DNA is TGTGCCAGGGGACTAGCGGGAGGTAGTGAGCAGTTCTTC.

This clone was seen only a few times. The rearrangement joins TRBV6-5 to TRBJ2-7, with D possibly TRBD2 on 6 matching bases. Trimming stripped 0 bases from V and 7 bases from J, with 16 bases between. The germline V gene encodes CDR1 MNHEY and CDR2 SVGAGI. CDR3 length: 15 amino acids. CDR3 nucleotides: TGTGCCAGCAGTTACTCGATTGGCGGGACGAGGGAGCAGTACTTC. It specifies CASSYSIGGTREQYF.

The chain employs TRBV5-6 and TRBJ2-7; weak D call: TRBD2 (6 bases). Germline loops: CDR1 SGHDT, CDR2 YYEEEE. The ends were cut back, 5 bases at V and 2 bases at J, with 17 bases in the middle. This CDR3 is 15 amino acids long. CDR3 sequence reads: CASRWGVGWAYEQYF. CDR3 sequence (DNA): TGTGCCAGCAGGTGGGGGGTTGGCTGGGCCTACGAGCAGTACTTC.

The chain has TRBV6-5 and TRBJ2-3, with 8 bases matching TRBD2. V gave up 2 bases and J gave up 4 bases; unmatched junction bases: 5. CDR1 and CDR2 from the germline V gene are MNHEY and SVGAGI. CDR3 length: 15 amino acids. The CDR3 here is CASSYSLAGSDTQYF. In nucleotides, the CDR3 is TGTGCCAGCAGTTACAGTCTAGCGGGCTCAGATACGCAGTATTTT.

CDR3 in DNA: TGTGCCAGTAGTATAGGCGGGGGTCGGGACATTCAGTACTTC. Protein: CASSIGGGRDIQYF. The rearrangement links TRBV19 to TRBJ2-4; 7 nucleotides match TRBD2. CDR3 length: 14 amino acids. Germline values: CDR1 LNHDA, CDR2 SQIVND (reference sequence). V shed 1 base, J shed 8 bases, and the junction held 5 bases outside the gene matches.

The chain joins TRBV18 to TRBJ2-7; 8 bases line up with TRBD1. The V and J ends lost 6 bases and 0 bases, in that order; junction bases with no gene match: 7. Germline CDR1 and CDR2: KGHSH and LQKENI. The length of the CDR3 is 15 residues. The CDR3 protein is CASSPRQGSSYEQYF. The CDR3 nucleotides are TGTGCCAGCTCCCCTCGACAGGGGAGCTCCTACGAGCAGTACTTC. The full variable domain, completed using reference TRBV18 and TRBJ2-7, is NAGVMQNPRHLVRRRGQEARLRCSPMKGHSHVYWYRQLPEEGLKFMVYLQKENIIDESGMPKERFSAEFPKEGPSILRIQQVVRGDSAAYFCASSPRQGSSYEQYFGPGTRLTVT.

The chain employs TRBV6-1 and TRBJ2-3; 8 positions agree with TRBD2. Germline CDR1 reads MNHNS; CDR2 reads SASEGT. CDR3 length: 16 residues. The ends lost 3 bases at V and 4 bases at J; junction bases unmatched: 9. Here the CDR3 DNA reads TGTGCCAGCAGTGATCCTTGGGCGGGAGGTGCAGATACGCAGTATTTT. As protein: CASSDPWAGGADTQYF.

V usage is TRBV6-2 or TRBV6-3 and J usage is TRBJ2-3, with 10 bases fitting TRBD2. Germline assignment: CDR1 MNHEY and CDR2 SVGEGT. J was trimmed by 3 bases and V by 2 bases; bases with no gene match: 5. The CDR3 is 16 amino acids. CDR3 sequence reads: CASSYAASGSTDTQYF. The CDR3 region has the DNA TGTGCCAGCAGTTACGCGGCTAGCGGGAGTACAGATACGCAGTATTTT.

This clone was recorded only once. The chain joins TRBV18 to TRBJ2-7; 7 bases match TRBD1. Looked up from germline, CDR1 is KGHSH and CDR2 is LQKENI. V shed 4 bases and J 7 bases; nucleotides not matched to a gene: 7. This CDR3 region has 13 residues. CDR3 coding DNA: TGTGCCAGCTCACTGAGACAGGGTGGGGAGCAGTACTTC. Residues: CASSLRQGGEQYF.

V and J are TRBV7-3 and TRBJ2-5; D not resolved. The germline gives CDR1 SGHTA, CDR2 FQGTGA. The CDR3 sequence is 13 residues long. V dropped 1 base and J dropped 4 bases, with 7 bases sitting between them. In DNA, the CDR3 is TGTGCCAGCAGCTTAATACCCGGAGAGACCCAGTACTTC. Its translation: CASSLIPGETQYF.

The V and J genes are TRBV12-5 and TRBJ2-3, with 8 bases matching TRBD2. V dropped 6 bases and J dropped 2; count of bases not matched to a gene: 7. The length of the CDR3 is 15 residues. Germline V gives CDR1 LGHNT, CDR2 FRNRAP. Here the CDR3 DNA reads TGTGCTAGTGGGGGTCATAGCGGGAACACAGATACGCAGTATTTT. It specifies CASGGHSGNTDTQYF.

CDR3 sequence: CASSPSGDEQYF. For the CDR3, the DNA is TGTGCCAGCAGCCCCTCGGGGGACGAGCAGTACTTC. This chain uses TRBV7-9 with TRBJ2-7, with D maybe TRBD2 (6 bases). Germline assignment: CDR1 SEHNR and CDR2 FQNEAQ (reference sequence). CDR3 length: 12 residues. V was shortened by 5 bases and J by 5 bases, with 10 bases between the two germline ends. Using reference TRBV7-9 and TRBJ2-7 for the parts outside the CDR3, the full variable domain is DTGVSQNPRHKITKRGQNVTFRCDPISEHNRLYWYRQTLGQGPEFLTYFQNEAQLEKSRLLSDRFSAERPKGSFSTLEIQRTEQGDSAMYLCASSPSGDEQYFGPGTRLTVT.

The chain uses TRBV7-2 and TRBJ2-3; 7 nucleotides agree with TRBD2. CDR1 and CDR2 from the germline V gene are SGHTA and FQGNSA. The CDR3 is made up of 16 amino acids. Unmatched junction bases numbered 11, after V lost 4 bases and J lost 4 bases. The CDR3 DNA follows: TGTGCCAGCAGCTCCGAACCAGGACTAGTTTCAGATACGCAGTATTTT. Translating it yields CASSSEPGLVSDTQYF.

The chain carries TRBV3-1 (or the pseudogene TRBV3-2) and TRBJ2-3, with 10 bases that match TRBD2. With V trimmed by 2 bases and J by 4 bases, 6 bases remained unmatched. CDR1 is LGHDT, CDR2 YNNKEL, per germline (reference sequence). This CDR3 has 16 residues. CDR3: CASSQRTSGNPDTQYF. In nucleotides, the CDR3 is TGTGCCAGCAGCCAAAGAACTAGCGGGAACCCAGATACGCAGTATTTT.

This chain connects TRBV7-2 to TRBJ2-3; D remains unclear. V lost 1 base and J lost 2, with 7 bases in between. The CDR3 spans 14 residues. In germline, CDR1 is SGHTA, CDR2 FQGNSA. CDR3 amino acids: CASSLDAATDTQYF. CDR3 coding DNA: TGTGCCAGCAGCTTAGATGCGGCCACAGATACGCAGTATTTT.

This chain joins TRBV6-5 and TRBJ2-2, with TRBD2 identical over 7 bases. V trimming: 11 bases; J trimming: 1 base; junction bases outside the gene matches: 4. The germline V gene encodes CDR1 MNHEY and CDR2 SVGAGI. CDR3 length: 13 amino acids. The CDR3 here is CAVWEGNTGELFF. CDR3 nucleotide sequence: TGTGCCGTCTGGGAGGGGAACACCGGGGAGCTGTTTTTT.

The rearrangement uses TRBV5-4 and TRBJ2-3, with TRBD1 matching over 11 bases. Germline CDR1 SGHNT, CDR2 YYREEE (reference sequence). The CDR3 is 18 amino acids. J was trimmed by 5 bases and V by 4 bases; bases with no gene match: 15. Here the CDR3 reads CASSPIGGQGARGDTQYF. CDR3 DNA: TGTGCCAGCAGCCCGATTGGAGGACAGGGGGCGCGGGGAGATACGCAGTATTTT.